The sample holds one count of the clone carrying this T cell receptor (beta chain). Its specificity is unknown. Profiled with immunoSEQ multiplex PCR; TCRdb holds only in-frame clones, not every one. The data hold around 160,000 clones, with 92% observed a single time. The germline V gene has CDR1 SEHNR and CDR2 FQNEAQ (reference sequence). V shed 4 bases and J 5 bases; nucleotides not matched to a gene: 15. This CDR3 is built from 19 residues. These data belong to a study of T cell responses to AZD1222 COVID-19 vaccine. Study-level points and caveats: Reports say nearly half of spike-specific TCRs go after unmutated variant regions.

The receptor was isolated from an adult who received the AZD1222 COVID-19 vaccine. Sequencing was performed on peripheral blood, taken 28 days after the second AZD1222 dose. This chain connects TRBV7-9 to TRBJ2-2; 11 nucleotides match TRBD2. In DNA form, the CDR3 reads TGTGCCAGCAGCTCACCGCCGGGACTAGCGGAGGGTGGGACCGGGGAGCTGTTTTTT. This sequence encodes CASSSPPGLAEGGTGELFF.